This T cell receptor (beta chain) was sequenced during a study of early T cells in non-severe SARS-CoV-2 infection. Individual cDNA molecules received unique molecular identifiers during library preparation. TCRdb re-analysed the 5' RACE reads in MiXCR, keeping a single row per CDR3 protein. This sample has over 80,000 distinct CDR3 sequences, with 14% found just once. The germline gives CDR1 SQVTM, CDR2 ANQGSEA. This CDR3 has 15 residues. J gave up 0 bases and V 7 bases, and 5 bases lay outside the gene matches. V and J are TRBV29-1 and TRBJ2-6, with TRBD1 identical over 8 bases. The sequenced sample consisted of whole blood. This TCR derives from an adult who was a healthcare worker with PCR-confirmed SARS-CoV-2 infection or an uninfected control (not recorded which). The CDR3 DNA is TGCAGCGCTGGACAGGGAACCTCTGGGGCCAACGTCCTGACTTTC. It encodes CSAGQGTSGANVLTF.